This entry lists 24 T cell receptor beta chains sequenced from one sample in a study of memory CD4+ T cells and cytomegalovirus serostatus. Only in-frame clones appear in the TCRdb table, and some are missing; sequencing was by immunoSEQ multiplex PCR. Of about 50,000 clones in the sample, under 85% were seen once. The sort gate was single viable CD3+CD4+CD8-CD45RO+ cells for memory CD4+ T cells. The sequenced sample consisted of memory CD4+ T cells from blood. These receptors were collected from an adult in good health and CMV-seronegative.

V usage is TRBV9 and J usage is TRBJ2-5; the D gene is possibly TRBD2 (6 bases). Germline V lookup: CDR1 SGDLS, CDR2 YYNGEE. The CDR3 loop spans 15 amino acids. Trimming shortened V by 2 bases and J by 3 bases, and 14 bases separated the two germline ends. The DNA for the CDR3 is TGTGCCAGCAGCGTCCGGATAGCGGCTAAAGAGACCCAGTACTTC. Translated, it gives CASSVRIAAKETQYF.

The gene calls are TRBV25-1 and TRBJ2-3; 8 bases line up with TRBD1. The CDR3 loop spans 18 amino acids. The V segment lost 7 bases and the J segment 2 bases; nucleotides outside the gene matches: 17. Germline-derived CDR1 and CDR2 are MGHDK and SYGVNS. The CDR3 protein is CASTPRDRQNLVTDTQYF. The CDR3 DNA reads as TGTGCCAGCACCCCCAGGGACAGGCAAAATTTGGTCACAGATACGCAGTATTTT.

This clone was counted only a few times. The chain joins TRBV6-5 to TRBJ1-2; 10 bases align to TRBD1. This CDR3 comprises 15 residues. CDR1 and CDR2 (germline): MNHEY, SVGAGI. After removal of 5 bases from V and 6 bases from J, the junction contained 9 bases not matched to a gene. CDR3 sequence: CASSPGTGDFDGYTF. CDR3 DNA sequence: TGTGCCAGCAGTCCAGGGACAGGGGATTTTGATGGCTACACCTTC.

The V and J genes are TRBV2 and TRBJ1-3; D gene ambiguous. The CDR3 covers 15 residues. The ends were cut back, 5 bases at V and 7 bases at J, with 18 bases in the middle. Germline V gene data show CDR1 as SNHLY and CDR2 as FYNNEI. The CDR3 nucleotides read TGTGCCAGCAGTCAGAACTCAAACCAGTGGAACACCATATATTTT. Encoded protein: CASSQNSNQWNTIYF.

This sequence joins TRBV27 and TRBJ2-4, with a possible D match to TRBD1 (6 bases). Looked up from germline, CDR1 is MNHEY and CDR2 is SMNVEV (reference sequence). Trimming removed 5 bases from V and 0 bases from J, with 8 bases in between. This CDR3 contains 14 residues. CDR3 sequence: CASSVQGAKNIQYF. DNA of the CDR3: TGTGCCAGCAGTGTACAGGGAGCCAAAAACATTCAGTACTTC.

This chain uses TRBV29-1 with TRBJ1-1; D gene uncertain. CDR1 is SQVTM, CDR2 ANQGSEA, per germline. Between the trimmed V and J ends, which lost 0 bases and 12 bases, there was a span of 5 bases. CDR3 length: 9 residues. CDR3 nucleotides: TGCAGCGTTGAAGATCGTCCTTTCTTT. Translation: CSVEDRPFF.

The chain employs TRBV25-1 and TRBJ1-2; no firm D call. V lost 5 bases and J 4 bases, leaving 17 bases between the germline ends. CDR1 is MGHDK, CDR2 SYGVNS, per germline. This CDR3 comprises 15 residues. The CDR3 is CASSNNDKFRYGYTF. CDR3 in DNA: TGTGCCAGCAGTAATAATGACAAGTTTCGCTATGGCTACACCTTC.

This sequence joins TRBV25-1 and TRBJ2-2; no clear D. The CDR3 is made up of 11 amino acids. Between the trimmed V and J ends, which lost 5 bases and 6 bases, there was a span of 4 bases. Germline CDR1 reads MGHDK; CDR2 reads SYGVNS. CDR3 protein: CASSRPGELFF. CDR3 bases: TGTGCCAGCAGTCGCCCCGGGGAGCTGTTTTTT.

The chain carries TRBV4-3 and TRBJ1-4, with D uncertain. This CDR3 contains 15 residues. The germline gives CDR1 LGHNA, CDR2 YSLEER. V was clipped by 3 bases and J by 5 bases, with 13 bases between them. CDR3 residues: CASSHARWVNEKLFF. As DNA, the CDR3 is TGCGCCAGCAGCCATGCCCGGTGGGTGAATGAAAAACTGTTTTTT.

This chain's CDR3 is CASSLEGGHTGELFF. The CDR3 DNA reads TGCGCCAGCAGCTTGGAAGGGGGCCACACCGGGGAGCTGTTTTTT. This rearrangement joins TRBV5-1 to TRBJ2-2, with TRBD1 matching 7 bases. V lost 0 bases to trimming and J lost 3 bases; unmatched junction nucleotides: 2. The germline V gene has CDR1 SGHRS and CDR2 YFSETQ. There are 15 residues in the CDR3.

CDR3 sequence (DNA): TGTGCCAGCAGCCGGTCTTCACTGAACACTGAAGCTTTCTTT. Protein: CASSRSSLNTEAFF. The chain links TRBV7-3 to TRBJ1-1, with D hard to call. The CDR3 contains 14 residues. V was trimmed by 5 bases and J by 0 bases, leaving 10 bases between them. Germline values: CDR1 SGHTA, CDR2 FQGTGA.

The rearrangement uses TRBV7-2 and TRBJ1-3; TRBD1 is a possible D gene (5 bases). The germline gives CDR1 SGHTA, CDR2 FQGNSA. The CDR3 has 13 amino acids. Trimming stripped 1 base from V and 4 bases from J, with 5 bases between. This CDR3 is CASSLDRGNTIYF. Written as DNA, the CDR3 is TGTGCCAGCAGCTTAGACAGGGGAAACACCATATATTTT.

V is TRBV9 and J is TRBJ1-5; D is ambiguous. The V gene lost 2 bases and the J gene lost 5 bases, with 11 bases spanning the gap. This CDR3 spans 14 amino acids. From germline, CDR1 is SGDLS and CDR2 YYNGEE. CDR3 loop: CASSVTSGDQPQHF. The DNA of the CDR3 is TGTGCCAGCAGCGTGACAAGTGGGGATCAGCCCCAGCATTTT. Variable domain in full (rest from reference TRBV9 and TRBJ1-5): DSGVTQTPKHLITATGQRVTLRCSPRSGDLSVYWYQQSLDQGLQFLIQYYNGEERAKGNILERFSAQQFPDLHSELNLSSLELGDSALYFCASSVTSGDQPQHFGDGTRLSIL.

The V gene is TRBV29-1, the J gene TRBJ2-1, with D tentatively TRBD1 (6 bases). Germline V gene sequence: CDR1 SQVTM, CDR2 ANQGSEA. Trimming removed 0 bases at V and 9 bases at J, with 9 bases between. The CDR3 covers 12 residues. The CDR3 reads CSVEDMGAEQFF. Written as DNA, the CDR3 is TGCAGCGTTGAAGATATGGGGGCTGAGCAGTTCTTC.

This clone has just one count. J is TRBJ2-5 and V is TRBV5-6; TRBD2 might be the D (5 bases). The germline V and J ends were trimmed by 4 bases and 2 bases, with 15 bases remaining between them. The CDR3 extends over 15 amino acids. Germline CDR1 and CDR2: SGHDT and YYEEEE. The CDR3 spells CASSPRVEVQETQYF. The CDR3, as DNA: TGTGCCAGCAGCCCGAGGGTCGAGGTGCAAGAGACCCAGTACTTC.

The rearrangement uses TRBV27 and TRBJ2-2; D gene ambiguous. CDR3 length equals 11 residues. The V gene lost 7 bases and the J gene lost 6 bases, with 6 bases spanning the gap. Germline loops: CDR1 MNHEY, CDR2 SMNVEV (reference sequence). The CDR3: CASNYPGELFF. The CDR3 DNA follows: TGTGCCAGCAATTACCCCGGGGAGCTGTTTTTT.

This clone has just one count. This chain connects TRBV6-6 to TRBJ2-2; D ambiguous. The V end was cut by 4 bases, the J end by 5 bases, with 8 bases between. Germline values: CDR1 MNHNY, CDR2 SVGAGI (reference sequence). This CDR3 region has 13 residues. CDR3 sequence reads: CASSFLRTGELFF. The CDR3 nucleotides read TGTGCCAGCAGTTTCCTAAGAACCGGGGAGCTGTTTTTT.

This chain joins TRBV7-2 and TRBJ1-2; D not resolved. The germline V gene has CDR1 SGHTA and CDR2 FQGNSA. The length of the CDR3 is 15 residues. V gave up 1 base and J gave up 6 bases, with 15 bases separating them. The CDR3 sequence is CASSLGPHPGDGYTF. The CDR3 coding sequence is TGTGCCAGCAGCTTAGGGCCACACCCCGGAGATGGCTACACCTTC.

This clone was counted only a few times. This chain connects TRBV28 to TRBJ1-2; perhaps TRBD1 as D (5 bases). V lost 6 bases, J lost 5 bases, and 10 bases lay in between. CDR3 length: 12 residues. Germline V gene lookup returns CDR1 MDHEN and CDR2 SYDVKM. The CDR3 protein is CASRQVGYGYTF. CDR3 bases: TGTGCCAGCAGACAGGTTGGGTATGGCTACACCTTC.

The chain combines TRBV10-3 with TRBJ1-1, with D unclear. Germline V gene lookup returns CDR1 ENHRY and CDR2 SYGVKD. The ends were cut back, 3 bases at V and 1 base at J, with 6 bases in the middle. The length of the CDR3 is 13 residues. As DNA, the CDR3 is TGTGCCATCAGTGAATGGGGGAACACTGAAGCTTTCTTT. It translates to CAISEWGNTEAFF.

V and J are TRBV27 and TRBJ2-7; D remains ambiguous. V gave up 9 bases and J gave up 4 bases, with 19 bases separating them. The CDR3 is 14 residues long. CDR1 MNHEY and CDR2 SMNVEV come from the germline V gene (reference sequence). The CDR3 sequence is CASRYDARNYEQYF. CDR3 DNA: TGTGCCAGTCGATACGACGCTAGAAATTACGAGCAGTACTTC.

CDR3 DNA sequence: TGTGCCAGCAGCTTTAAGACAGGGGGTTCACCCCTCCACTTT. Translation: CASSFKTGGSPLHF. The rearrangement links TRBV7-2 to TRBJ1-6, with 9 bases matching TRBD1. The CDR3 is 14 residues long. The trim removed 3 bases at V and 9 bases at J, leaving 3 bases unmatched. Per the germline V gene, CDR1 is SGHTA and CDR2 is FQGNSA.

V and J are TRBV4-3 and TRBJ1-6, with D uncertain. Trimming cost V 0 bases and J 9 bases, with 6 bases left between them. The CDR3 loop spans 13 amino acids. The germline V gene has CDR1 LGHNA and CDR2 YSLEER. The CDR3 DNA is TGCGCCAGCAGCCAAGATATGGGTTCACCCCTCCACTTT. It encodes CASSQDMGSPLHF.

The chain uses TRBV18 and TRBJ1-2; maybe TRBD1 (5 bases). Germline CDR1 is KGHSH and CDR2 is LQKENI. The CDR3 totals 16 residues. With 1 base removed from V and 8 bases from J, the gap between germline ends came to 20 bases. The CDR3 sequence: CASSPLGAGHLRGYTF. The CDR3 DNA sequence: TGTGCCAGCTCACCACTAGGCGCCGGACACCTGAGGGGCTACACCTTC.